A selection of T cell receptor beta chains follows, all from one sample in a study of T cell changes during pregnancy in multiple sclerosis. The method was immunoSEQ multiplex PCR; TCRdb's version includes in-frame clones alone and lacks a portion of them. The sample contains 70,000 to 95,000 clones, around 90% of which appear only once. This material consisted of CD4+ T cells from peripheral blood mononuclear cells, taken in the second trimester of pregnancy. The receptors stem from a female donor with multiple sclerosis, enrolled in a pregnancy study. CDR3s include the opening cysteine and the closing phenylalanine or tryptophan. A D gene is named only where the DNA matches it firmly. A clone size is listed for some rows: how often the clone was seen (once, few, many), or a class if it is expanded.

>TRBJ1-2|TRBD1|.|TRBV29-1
CSVDSPGQFNYGYTF
TGCAGCGTTGACTCACCGGGACAGTTTAACTATGGCTACACCTTC
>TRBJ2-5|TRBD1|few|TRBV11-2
CASSFQGASSETQYF
TGTGCCAGCAGCTTTCAGGGGGCGAGTAGCGAGACCCAGTACTTC
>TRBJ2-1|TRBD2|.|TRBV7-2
CASSLLAGGLGEQFF
TGTGCCAGCAGCTTACTCGCGGGGGGGTTGGGTGAGCAGTTCTTC
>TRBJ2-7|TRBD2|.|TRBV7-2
CASSSTWGGPYEQYF
TGTGCCAGCAGCTCAACCTGGGGGGGACCCTACGAGCAGTACTTC
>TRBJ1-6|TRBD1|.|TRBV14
CASSQGQGYNSPLHF
TGTGCCAGCAGCCAGGGACAGGGTTATAATTCACCCCTCCACTTT
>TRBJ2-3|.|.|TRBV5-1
CASSEGIKTDTQYF
TGCGCCAGCAGTGAGGGAATCAAGACGGATACGCAGTATTTT
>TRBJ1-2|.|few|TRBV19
CASRLQGNYGYTF
TGTGCCAGTAGGCTGCAGGGCAACTATGGCTACACCTTC
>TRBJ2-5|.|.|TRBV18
CASSTSARGETQYF
TGTGCCAGCTCAACCTCCGCCCGCGGGGAGACCCAGTACTTC
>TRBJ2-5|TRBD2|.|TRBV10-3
CAISEGLAGETQYF
TGTGCCATCAGTGAGGGACTAGCGGGAGAGACCCAGTACTTC
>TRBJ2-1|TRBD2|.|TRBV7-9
CASRDGLAGDNEQFF
TGTGCCAGCAGGGACGGGCTAGCGGGAGACAATGAGCAGTTCTTC
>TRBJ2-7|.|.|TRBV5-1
CASSLEWESSYEQYF
TGCGCCAGCAGCTTGGAGTGGGAGAGCTCCTACGAGCAGTACTTC
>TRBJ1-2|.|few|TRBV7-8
CASSPRADSNYGYTF
TGTGCCAGCAGCCCGCGGGCAGACTCTAACTATGGCTACACCTTC
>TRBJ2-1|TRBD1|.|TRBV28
CASSFGGQGTHEQFF
TGTGCCAGCAGTTTTGGGGGACAGGGGACCCATGAGCAGTTCTTC
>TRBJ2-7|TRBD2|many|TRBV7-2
CASSSGLAGFSYEQYF
TGTGCCAGCAGCTCGGGACTAGCGGGATTTTCCTACGAGCAGTACTTC
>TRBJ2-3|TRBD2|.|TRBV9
CASSVISGRSTDTQYF
TGTGCCAGCAGCGTAATAAGCGGGAGATCAACAGATACGCAGTATTTT
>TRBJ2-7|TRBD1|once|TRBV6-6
CASSRDSVISYEQYF
TGTGCCAGCAGTCGGGACAGCGTTATCTCCTACGAGCAGTACTTC
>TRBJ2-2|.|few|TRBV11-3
CASSLVSPNTGELFF
TGTGCCAGCAGCTTAGTATCTCCGAACACCGGGGAGCTGTTTTTT
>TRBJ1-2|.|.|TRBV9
CASSVDIVGTSNYGYTF
TGTGCCAGCAGCGTAGATATAGTGGGGACATCAAACTATGGCTACACCTTC
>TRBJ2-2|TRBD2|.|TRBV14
CASSQPAGGWTGELFF
TGTGCCAGCAGCCAACCAGCGGGAGGGTGGACCGGGGAGCTGTTTTTT
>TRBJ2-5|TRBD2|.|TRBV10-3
CAISEGRPSGQEAQYF
TGTGCCATCAGTGAGGGTCGTCCTAGCGGCCAAGAGGCCCAGTACTTC
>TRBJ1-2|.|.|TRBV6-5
CASSSPGGAYGYTF
TGTGCCAGCAGTTCCCCTGGGGGGGCCTATGGCTACACCTTC
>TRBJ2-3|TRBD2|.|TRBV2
CASTWGLAGDTQYF
TGTGCCAGCACTTGGGGACTAGCGGGAGATACGCAGTATTTT
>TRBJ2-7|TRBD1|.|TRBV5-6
CASSPGTGSLREQYF
TGTGCCAGCAGCCCCGGGACAGGCTCGTTGAGGGAGCAGTACTTC
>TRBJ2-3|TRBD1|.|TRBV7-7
CASSPGTGGTDTQYF
TGTGCCAGCAGCCCAGGGACAGGTGGAACAGATACGCAGTATTTT
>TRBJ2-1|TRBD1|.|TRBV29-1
CSVGTGGIYNEQFF
TGCAGCGTCGGGACAGGCGGAATTTACAATGAGCAGTTCTTC
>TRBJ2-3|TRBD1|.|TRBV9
CASSPRTGLADTQYF
TGTGCCAGCAGCCCCCGGACAGGGCTCGCAGATACGCAGTATTTT
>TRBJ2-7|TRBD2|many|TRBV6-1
CASSEARAAGVSSYEQYF
TGTGCCAGCAGTGAAGCGCGGGCAGCGGGGGTTAGCTCCTACGAGCAGTACTTC
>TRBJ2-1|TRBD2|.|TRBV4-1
CASSQGIAGGRSEQFF
TGCGCCAGCAGCCAAGGTATAGCGGGAGGTCGGAGTGAGCAGTTCTTC
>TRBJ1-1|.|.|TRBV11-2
CASRLGGQISNTEAFF
TGTGCCAGCAGACTAGGTGGGCAGATCTCGAACACTGAAGCTTTCTTT
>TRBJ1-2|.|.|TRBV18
CASSPRMGSSGDVGSYGYTF
TGTGCCAGCTCACCAAGGATGGGAAGCTCGGGGGACGTCGGTAGTTATGGCTACACCTTC
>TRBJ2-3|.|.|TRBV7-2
CASSTSGSTDTQYF
TGTGCCAGCAGCACGAGCGGTAGCACAGATACGCAGTATTTT
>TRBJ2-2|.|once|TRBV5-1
CASSLVESGELFF
TGCGCCAGCAGCTTGGTGGAGTCAGGGGAGCTGTTTTTT
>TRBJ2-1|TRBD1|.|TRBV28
CASRPGDRGYNEQFF
TGTGCCAGCAGGCCCGGGGACAGGGGCTACAATGAGCAGTTCTTC
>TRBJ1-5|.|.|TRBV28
CASSPPLGPQHF
TGTGCCAGCAGTCCCCCACTAGGGCCCCAGCATTTT
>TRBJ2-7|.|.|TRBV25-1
CASSEMGAQTEQYF
TGTGCCAGCAGTGAAATGGGAGCTCAAACCGAGCAGTACTTC
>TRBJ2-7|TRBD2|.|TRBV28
CASGVAGLIYEQYF
TGTGCCAGCGGTGTAGCGGGATTGATTTACGAGCAGTACTTC
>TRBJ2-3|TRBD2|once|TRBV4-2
CASSQDGTSGRVTDTQYF
TGTGCCAGCAGCCAAGACGGGACTAGCGGGAGGGTTACAGATACGCAGTATTTT
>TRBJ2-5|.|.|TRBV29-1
CSVGVAGETQYF
TGCAGCGTAGGGGTCGCAGGGGAGACCCAGTACTTC
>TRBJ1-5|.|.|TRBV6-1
CASSDGGFIQPQHF
TGTGCCAGCAGTGACGGGGGGTTCATTCAGCCCCAGCATTTT
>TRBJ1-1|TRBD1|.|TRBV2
CASRDRVGNTEAFF
TGTGCCAGCAGGGACAGGGTGGGGAACACTGAAGCTTTCTTT
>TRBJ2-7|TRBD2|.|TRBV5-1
CASSSGLAEYEQYF
TGCGCCAGCAGCTCGGGACTAGCGGAATACGAGCAGTACTTC
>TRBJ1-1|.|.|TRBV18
CASSPVAGGSMNTEAFF
TGTGCCAGCTCACCAGTAGCGGGTGGGTCCATGAACACTGAAGCTTTCTTT
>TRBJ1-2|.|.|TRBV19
CASTPTVTVYGYTF
TGTGCCAGTACCCCCACGGTAACTGTTTATGGCTACACCTTC
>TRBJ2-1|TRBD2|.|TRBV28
CASSPGLAGGSRYSYNEQFF
TGTGCCAGCAGTCCGGGACTAGCGGGAGGATCACGGTACTCCTACAATGAGCAGTTCTTC
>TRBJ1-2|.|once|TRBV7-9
CASSTYDTSYGYTF
TGTGCCAGCAGCACCTACGACACTTCCTATGGCTACACCTTC
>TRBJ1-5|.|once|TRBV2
CASSEQDISHQPQHF
TGTGCCAGCAGTGAACAGGACATTTCACATCAGCCCCAGCATTTT
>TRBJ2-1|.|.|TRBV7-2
CASSRGLTDYNEQFF
TGTGCCAGCAGCCGAGGTTTGACAGATTACAATGAGCAGTTCTTC
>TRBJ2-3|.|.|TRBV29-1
CSVEDLDGSQDTQYF
TGCAGCGTTGAAGATCTGGACGGGAGTCAAGATACGCAGTATTTT
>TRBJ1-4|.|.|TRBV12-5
CASGPGTTGKLFF
TGTGCTAGTGGTCCCGGGACAACGGGAAAACTGTTTTTT
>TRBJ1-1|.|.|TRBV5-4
CASSSRVIGTEAFF
TGTGCCAGCAGCTCGAGGGTTATCGGCACTGAAGCTTTCTTT
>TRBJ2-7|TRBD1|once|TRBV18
CASSPGTGAYEQYF
TGTGCCAGCTCACCAGGGACAGGGGCTTACGAGCAGTACTTC
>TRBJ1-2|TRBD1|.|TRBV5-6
CASSWGDRGNYGYTF
TGTGCCAGCAGCTGGGGGGACAGGGGAAACTATGGCTACACCTTC
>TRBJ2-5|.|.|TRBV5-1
CASSLAVETQYF
TGCGCCAGCAGCTTGGCCGTAGAGACCCAGTACTTC
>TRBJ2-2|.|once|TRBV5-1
CASSLSAGTGELFF
TGCGCCAGCAGCTTGAGCGCAGGGACCGGGGAGCTGTTTTTT
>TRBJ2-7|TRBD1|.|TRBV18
CASSPGQGAIEQYF
TGTGCCAGCTCGCCGGGACAGGGGGCGATCGAGCAGTACTTC
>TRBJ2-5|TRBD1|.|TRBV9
CASSPGGRGLETQYF
TGTGCCAGCAGCCCAGGGGGCAGGGGGCTGGAGACCCAGTACTTC
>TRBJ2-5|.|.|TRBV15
CATSRHETRQETQYF
TGTGCCACCAGCAGACATGAAACTAGACAAGAGACCCAGTACTTC
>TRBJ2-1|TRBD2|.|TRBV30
CAWRTNRGLAGGPRYNEQFF
TGTGCCTGGAGAACCAACAGAGGGCTAGCGGGAGGGCCGAGATACAATGAGCAGTTCTTC
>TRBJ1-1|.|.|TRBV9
CASSVATHNTEAFF
TGTGCCAGCAGCGTAGCGACACATAACACTGAAGCTTTCTTT